Below, 21 T cell receptor beta chains from the same sample are listed, as sequenced in a study of T cell repertoires in cytomegalovirus infection. TCRdb processed the reads anew with MiXCR; each CDR3 protein has one entry. The table lists some 680,000 distinct CDR3 sequences, approximately 34% of them singletons, with 2.8% in the top ten. Material: PBMCs. These receptors all come from a human donor in good health (CMV status not recorded). Some clones in this sample may be carry-over from other donors' samples.

This clonotype was counted ten times or more. This chain connects TRBV5-1 to TRBJ1-5, with 8 bases aligning to TRBD1. The CDR3 has 16 residues. CDR1 SGHRS and CDR2 YFSETQ come from the germline V gene. The V segment lost 2 bases and the J segment 5 bases; nucleotides outside the gene matches: 9. CDR3 nucleotide sequence: TGCGCCAGCAGCTTTTTACCCAGGGGGCTGGATCAGCCCCAGCATTTT. Translated: CASSFLPRGLDQPQHF. The full variable domain, completed using reference TRBV5-1 and TRBJ1-5, is KAGVTQTPRYLIKTRGQQVTLSCSPISGHRSVSWYQQTPGQGLQFLFEYFSETQRNKGNFPGRFSGRQFSNSRSEMNVSTLELGDSALYLCASSFLPRGLDQPQHFGDGTRLSIL.

In this sample, this clonotype turned up a few times. The V call is TRBV6-1, the J call TRBJ1-1, with a tentative D call TRBD1 (6 bases). This CDR3 is 14 amino acids long. Per germline, CDR1 MNHNS and CDR2 SASEGT. The ends were cut back, 6 bases at V and 1 base at J, with 12 bases in the middle. The CDR3 sequence: CASRTRGQNTEAFF. DNA for the CDR3: TGTGCCAGCAGAACCAGGGGACAGAACACTGAAGCTTTCTTT.

The chain carries TRBV3-1 and TRBJ1-1, with D tentatively TRBD1 (6 bases). The V gene lost 4 bases and the J gene lost 4 bases, with 13 bases spanning the gap. Germline V gene data show CDR1 as LGHDT and CDR2 as YNNKEL (reference sequence). The length of the CDR3 is 14 residues. CDR3 DNA: TGTGCCAGCAGCCCCCTAGGGGGAGGCACTGAAGCTTTCTTT. This sequence encodes CASSPLGGGTEAFF.

This clonotype was seen many times. The V and J genes are TRBV7-6 and TRBJ2-3; 10 positions agree with TRBD2. V lost 2 bases to trimming and J lost 3 bases; unmatched junction nucleotides: 5. The CDR3 totals 16 residues. The V gene's germline CDR1 is SGHVS and CDR2 FNYEAQ. This CDR3 is CASSLLAGARTDTQYF. In DNA, the CDR3 is TGTGCCAGCAGCTTACTAGCGGGAGCGAGGACAGATACGCAGTATTTT. The variable domain in full, completed from reference TRBV7-6 and TRBJ2-3, reads GAGVSQSPRYKVTKRGQDVALRCDPISGHVSLYWYRQALGQGPEFLTYFNYEAQQDKSGLPNDRFSAERPEGSISTLTIQRTEQRDSAMYRCASSLLAGARTDTQYFGPGTRLTVL.

This clonotype was detected a few times. The gene calls are TRBV7-2 and TRBJ2-7; possibly TRBD1 for D (6 bases). Germline assignment: CDR1 SGHTA and CDR2 FQGNSA. V was pared by 1 base and J by 2 bases, with 12 bases between. The CDR3 spans 15 residues. CDR3 nucleotides: TGTGCCAGCAGCTTAGATAGGGGGAGTACCTACGAGCAGTACTTC. It encodes CASSLDRGSTYEQYF.

This clonotype was counted between two and nine times. The chain combines TRBV5-1 with TRBJ1-1; D might be TRBD1 (5 bases). This CDR3 is built from 16 residues. Germline lookup yields CDR1 SGHRS and CDR2 YFSETQ. V lost 4 bases to trimming and J lost 0 bases, with 16 bases between them. The CDR3 nucleotides are TGCGCCAGCAGCCGGGACCGACAGACTATGAACACTGAAGCTTTCTTT. Translated: CASSRDRQTMNTEAFF.

The chain is built from TRBV7-2 and TRBJ1-5, with D perhaps TRBD1 (5 bases). V was clipped by 4 bases and J by 1 base, with 11 bases between them. This CDR3 is built from 15 residues. CDR1 and CDR2 from the germline V gene are SGHTA and FQGNSA. The CDR3 DNA follows: TGTGCCAGCAGCTCGGAGTGGGACAGCAATCAGCCCCAGCATTTT. Its translation: CASSSEWDSNQPQHF.

This clonotype was observed a handful of times. V and J are TRBV28 and TRBJ2-7; D may be TRBD1 (5 bases). V was cut by 3 bases and J by 2 bases, with 14 bases left in between. CDR3 length equals 15 residues. The V gene's germline CDR1 is MDHEN and CDR2 SYDVKM. CDR3 coding DNA: TGTGCCAGCAGTTTTACAGGCCGACCTCCCTACGAGCAGTACTTC. Protein product: CASSFTGRPPYEQYF. The variable domain in full, with the rest retrieved from reference TRBV28 and TRBJ2-7, is DVKVTQSSRYLVKRTGEKVFLECVQDMDHENMFWYRQDPGLGLRLIYFSYDVKMKEKGDIPEGYSVSREKKERFSLILESASTNQTSMYLCASSFTGRPPYEQYFGPGTRLTVT.

This clonotype has just a few counts. This sequence joins TRBV24-1 and TRBJ2-7; weak D call: TRBD1 (6 bases). V dropped 4 bases and J dropped 3 bases, with 6 bases sitting between them. The CDR3 has 12 amino acids. CDR1 and CDR2 from the germline V gene are KGHDR and SFDVKD. The CDR3 reads CATSETGYEQYF. In DNA, the CDR3 is TGTGCCACCAGTGAGACAGGCTACGAGCAGTACTTC.

The chain joins TRBV27 to TRBJ2-3, with D perhaps TRBD1 (6 bases). This CDR3 has 17 amino acids. V lost 3 bases and J lost 3, with 19 bases in between. Germline loops: CDR1 MNHEY, CDR2 SMNVEV (reference sequence). The CDR3 region has the DNA TGTGCCAGCAGTTTCCTCGTCGCCTTAGGGGGAACAGATACGCAGTATTTT. The encoded protein is CASSFLVALGGTDTQYF.

This clonotype was recorded a few times. V usage is TRBV7-6 and J usage is TRBJ2-2; D tentatively reads TRBD1 or TRBD2 (6 bases each). Per germline, CDR1 SGHVS and CDR2 FNYEAQ. The CDR3 length is 15 residues. V dropped 2 bases and J dropped 3 bases, with 10 bases sitting between them. CDR3 bases: TGTGCCAGCAGCTTAAGGGGGGATGACACCGGGGAGCTGTTTTTT. This translates into CASSLRGDDTGELFF.

The rearrangement joins TRBV11-2 to TRBJ1-6; D remains unclear. The CDR3 extends over 15 amino acids. The V end was cut by 5 bases, the J end by 8 bases, with 16 bases between. Germline V gene sequence: CDR1 SGHAT, CDR2 FQNNGV. CDR3 nucleotides: TGTGCCAGCAGCCCCCGTCCGAATTTGGATTCACCCCTCCACTTT. Amino acid sequence: CASSPRPNLDSPLHF.

This clonotype was found many times. V usage is TRBV7-2 and J usage is TRBJ2-1; 9 positions match TRBD2. V was clipped by 5 bases and J by 3 bases; unmatched bases: 8. CDR1 is SGHTA and CDR2 is FQGNSA in the germline V gene. The CDR3 loop spans 16 amino acids. As DNA, the CDR3 is TGTGCCAGCAGCGCGCCGGGACTAGCAGGCTACAATGAGCAGTTCTTC. As protein: CASSAPGLAGYNEQFF.

The table lists this clonotype with a few counts. V and J are TRBV28 and TRBJ1-3; D call uncertain. V was pared by 5 bases and J by 4 bases, with 18 bases between. The CDR3 runs 16 residues. CDR1 and CDR2 (germline): MDHEN, SYDVKM. This chain's CDR3 is CASSAPGRAIGNTIYF. The DNA of the CDR3 is TGTGCCAGCAGTGCCCCAGGAAGGGCTATCGGAAACACCATATATTTT. The whole variable domain, filled in from reference TRBV28 and TRBJ1-3, reads DVKVTQSSRYLVKRTGEKVFLECVQDMDHENMFWYRQDPGLGLRLIYFSYDVKMKEKGDIPEGYSVSREKKERFSLILESASTNQTSMYLCASSAPGRAIGNTIYFGEGSWLTVV.

Points on this clonotype: A read error may be the cause here, since a much bigger clone is one base away. The chain is built from TRBV7-8 and TRBJ2-3, with 8 bases matching TRBD2. This CDR3 has 14 amino acids. CDR1 SGHVS and CDR2 FQNEAQ come from the germline V gene. The CDR3 region has the DNA TGTGCCAGCAGCGTAGCGCGGGGGGAGGGGACGCAGTATTTT. Translated: CASSVARGEGTQYF.

The chain has TRBV28 and TRBJ1-1; a weak D match, TRBD1 (5 bases). V dropped 5 bases and J dropped 1 base, with 14 bases sitting between them. The CDR3 covers 15 residues. Germline V lookup: CDR1 MDHEN, CDR2 SYDVKM. The CDR3 coding sequence is TGTGCCAGCAGTCCCCACGGGCAGGGGAACACTGAAGCTTTCTTT. This codes for CASSPHGQGNTEAFF.

The DNA for the CDR3 is TGTGCCAGCAGTTTAGGATCAGGGGGTTGGGGCTACACCTTC. It translates to CASSLGSGGWGYTF. The V call is TRBV12-3 or TRBV12-4, the J call TRBJ1-2; 7 bases map to TRBD1. This CDR3 region has 14 residues. V gave up 1 base and J gave up 8 bases; unmatched junction bases: 7.

V and J are TRBV7-2 and TRBJ2-1; the D is unclear. CDR1 is SGHTA, CDR2 FQGNSA, per germline. The CDR3 is 12 residues long. The V end lost 5 bases, the J end lost 8 bases, and 10 bases lay between the germline ends. The CDR3 region has the DNA TGTGCCAGCAGCAGCGTATTTGATGAGCAGTTCTTC. This translates into CASSSVFDEQFF.

This sequence joins TRBV7-2 and TRBJ2-5; D tentatively fits TRBD1 or TRBD2 (5 bases each). The V gene's germline CDR1 is SGHTA and CDR2 FQGNSA. The CDR3 sequence is 17 residues long. V lost 1 base, J lost 4 bases, and 19 bases lay in between. The CDR3 DNA reads as TGTGCCAGCAGCTTAGGAGTTACTAGAGGGGTTGGAGAGACCCAGTACTTC. Its protein is CASSLGVTRGVGETQYF.

This clonotype has a single count. An end of the junction differs from the germline gene, which may be a read error. This chain connects TRBV7-9 to TRBJ2-5, with 10 bases matching TRBD2. Germline CDR1 reads SEHNR; CDR2 reads FQNEAQ (reference sequence). This CDR3 region has 17 residues. The DNA for the CDR3 is TGTTCCAGCAGCCCCGGAATAGCGGGGGGCCTAGAAGAGACCCAGTACTTC. Amino acid sequence: CSSSPGIAGGLEETQYF.

The chain has TRBV6-2 or TRBV6-3 and TRBJ2-2; 7 bases line up with TRBD2. The CDR3 is 18 amino acids. In germline, CDR1 is MNHEY, CDR2 SVGEGT. J was trimmed by 3 bases and V by 7 bases; bases with no gene match: 17. The CDR3 DNA reads TGTGCCAGCACCCAGAATGTTGGCGGGAGACGGTACACCGGGGAGCTGTTTTTT. This translates into CASTQNVGGRRYTGELFF.